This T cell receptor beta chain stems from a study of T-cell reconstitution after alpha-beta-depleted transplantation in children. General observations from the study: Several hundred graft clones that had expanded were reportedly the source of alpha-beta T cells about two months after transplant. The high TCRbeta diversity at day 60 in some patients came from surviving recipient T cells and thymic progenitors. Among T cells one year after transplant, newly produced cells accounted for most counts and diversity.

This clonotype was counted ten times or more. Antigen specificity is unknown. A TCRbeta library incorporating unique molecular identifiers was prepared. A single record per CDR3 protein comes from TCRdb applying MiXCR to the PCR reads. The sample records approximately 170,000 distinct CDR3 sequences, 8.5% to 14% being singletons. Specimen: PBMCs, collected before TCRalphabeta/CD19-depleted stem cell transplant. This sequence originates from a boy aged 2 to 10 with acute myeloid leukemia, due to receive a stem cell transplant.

CDR3 DNA sequence: TGCGCCAGCAGCCTCGGGAGTCCAAACTATGAGCAGTTCTTC. Amino acids: CASSLGSPNYEQFF. This chain joins TRBV5-1 and TRBJ2-1, with a possible D match to TRBD2 (6 bases). Germline loops: CDR1 SGHRS, CDR2 YFSETQ. V shed 4 bases and J shed 8 bases, with 16 bases lying between them. The CDR3 is made up of 14 amino acids.